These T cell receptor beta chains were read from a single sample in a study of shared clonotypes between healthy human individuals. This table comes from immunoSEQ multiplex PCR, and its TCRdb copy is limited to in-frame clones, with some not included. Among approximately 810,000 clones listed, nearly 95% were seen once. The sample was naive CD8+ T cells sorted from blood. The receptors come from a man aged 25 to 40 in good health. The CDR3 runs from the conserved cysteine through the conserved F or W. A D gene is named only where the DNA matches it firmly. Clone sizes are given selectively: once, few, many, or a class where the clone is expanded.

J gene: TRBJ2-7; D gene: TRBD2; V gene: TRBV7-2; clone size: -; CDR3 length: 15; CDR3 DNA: TGTGCCAGCAGCCTAGCCGGGACTAGCAATTACGAGCAGTACTTC; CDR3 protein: CASSLAGTSNYEQYF
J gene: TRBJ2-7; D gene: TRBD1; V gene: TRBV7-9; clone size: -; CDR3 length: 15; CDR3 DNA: TGTGCCAGCAGCCCGGCGACAGGGAGCCACTACGAGCAGTACTTC; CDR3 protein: CASSPATGSHYEQYF
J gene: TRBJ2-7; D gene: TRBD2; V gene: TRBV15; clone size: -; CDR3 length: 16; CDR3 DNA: TGTGCCACCAGCAGTGGATGGACTAGCGGGCGGCACGAGCAGTACTTC; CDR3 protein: CATSSGWTSGRHEQYF
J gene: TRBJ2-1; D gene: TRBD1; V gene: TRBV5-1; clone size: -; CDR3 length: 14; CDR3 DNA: TGCGCCAGCAGTGAAGGGACAGGGAACGATGAGCAGTTCTTC; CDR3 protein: CASSEGTGNDEQFF
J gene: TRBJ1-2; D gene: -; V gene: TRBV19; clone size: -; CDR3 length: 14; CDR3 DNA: TGTGCCAGTACTCCCCGGGCTCTGCGCCATGGCTACACCTTC; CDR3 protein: CASTPRALRHGYTF
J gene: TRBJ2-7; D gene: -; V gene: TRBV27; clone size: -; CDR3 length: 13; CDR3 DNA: TGTGCCAGCAGTTTATTTGTAAACTACGAGCAGTACTTC; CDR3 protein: CASSLFVNYEQYF
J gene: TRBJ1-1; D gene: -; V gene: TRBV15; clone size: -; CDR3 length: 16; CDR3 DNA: TGTGCCACCAGCCTGCAGGGAAGCGCGATGAACACTGAAGCTTTCTTT; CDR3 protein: CATSLQGSAMNTEAFF
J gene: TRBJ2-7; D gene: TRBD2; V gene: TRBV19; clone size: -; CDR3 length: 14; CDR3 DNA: TGTGCCAGTAGACTAGCGGCGTCTTCCTACGAGCAGTACTTC; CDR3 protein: CASRLAASSYEQYF
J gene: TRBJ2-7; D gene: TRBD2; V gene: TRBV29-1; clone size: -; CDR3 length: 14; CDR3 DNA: TGCAGCGTTGAAGTTAGCGGGAGAGTAGACGAGCAGTACTTC; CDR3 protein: CSVEVSGRVDEQYF
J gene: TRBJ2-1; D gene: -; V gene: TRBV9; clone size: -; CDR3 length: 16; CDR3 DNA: TGTGCCAGCAGCCCAAGAGGAGGGGTCTCCTACAATGAGCAGTTCTTC; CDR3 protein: CASSPRGGVSYNEQFF
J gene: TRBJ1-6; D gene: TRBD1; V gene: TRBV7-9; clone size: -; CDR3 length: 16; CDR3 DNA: TGTGCCAGCAGCGATCACAGGGGGGTACGGAATTCACCCCTCCACTTT; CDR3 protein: CASSDHRGVRNSPLHF
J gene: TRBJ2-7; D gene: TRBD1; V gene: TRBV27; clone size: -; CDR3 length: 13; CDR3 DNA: TGTGCCAGCAGTTTAGGGACAGGCTACGAGCAGTACTTC; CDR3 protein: CASSLGTGYEQYF
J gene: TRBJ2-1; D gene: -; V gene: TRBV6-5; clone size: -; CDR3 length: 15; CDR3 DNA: -; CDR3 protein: CASSSAPGLASEQFF
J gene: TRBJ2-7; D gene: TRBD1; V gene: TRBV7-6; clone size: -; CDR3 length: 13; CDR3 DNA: TGTGCCAGCAGCCGGGGACAGGGTCCCGAGCAGTACTTC; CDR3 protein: CASSRGQGPEQYF
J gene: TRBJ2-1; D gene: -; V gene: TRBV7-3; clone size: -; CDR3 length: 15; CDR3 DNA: TGTGCCAGCAGCCTTAGCACCTCCTCCTACAATGAGCAGTTCTTC; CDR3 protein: CASSLSTSSYNEQFF
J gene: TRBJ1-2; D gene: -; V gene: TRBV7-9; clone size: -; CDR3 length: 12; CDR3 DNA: TGTGCCAGCAGCTTAGTAGACAGAGGCTACACCTTC; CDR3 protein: CASSLVDRGYTF
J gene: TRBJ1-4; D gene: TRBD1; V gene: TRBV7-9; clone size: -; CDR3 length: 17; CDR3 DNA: TGTGCCAGCAGCTTAGATCCAGGGGGCTACACTAATGAAAAACTGTTTTTT; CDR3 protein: CASSLDPGGYTNEKLFF
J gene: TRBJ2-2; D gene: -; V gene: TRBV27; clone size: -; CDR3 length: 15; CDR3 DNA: TGTGCCAGCAGCCCCCGGCGATACCGGATTGGGGAGCTGTTTTTT; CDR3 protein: CASSPRRYRIGELFF
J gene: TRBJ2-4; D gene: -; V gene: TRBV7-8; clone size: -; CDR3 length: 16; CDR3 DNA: TGTGCCAGCAGCAACTTGACAGGAATAGCCAAAAACATTCAGTACTTC; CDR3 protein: CASSNLTGIAKNIQYF
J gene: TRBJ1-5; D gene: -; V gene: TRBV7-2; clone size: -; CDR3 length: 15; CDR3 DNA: TGTGCCAGCAGCCTCCAGGGTTATAGCAATCAGCCCCAGCATTTT; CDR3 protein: CASSLQGYSNQPQHF
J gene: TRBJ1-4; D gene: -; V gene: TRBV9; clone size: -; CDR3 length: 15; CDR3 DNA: TGTGCCAGCAGCGCCGGAATGGCAACTAATGAAAAACTGTTTTTT; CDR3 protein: CASSAGMATNEKLFF
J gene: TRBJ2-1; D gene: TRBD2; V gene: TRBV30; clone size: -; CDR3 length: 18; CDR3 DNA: TGTGCCTGGAGCGTTTCAAAGCGGGAGGGCCGGATTAGAAATGAGCAGTTCTTC; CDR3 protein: CAWSVSKREGRIRNEQFF
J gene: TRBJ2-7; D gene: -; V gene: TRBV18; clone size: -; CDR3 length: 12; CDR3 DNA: TGTGCCAGCTCACCAAGGAGATACGAGCAGTACTTC; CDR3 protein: CASSPRRYEQYF
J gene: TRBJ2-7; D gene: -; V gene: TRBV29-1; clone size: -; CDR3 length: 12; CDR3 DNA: TGCAGCGTTGAAGATCGGGTGTCTGAGCAGTACTTC; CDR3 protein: CSVEDRVSEQYF
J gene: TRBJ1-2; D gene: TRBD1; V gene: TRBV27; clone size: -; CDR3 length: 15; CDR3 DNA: TGTGCCAGCAGTTTGGACAGGGGGCTGAACTATGGCTACACCTTC; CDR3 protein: CASSLDRGLNYGYTF
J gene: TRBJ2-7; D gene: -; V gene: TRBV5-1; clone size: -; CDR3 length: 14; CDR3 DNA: TGCGCCAGCCGTGGAATACGCGGGGCCTACGAGCAGTACTTC; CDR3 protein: CASRGIRGAYEQYF
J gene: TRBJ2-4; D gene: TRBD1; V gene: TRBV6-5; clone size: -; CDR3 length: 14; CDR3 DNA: TGTGCCAGCAAACAACAGGGGGCCAAAAACATTCAGTACTTC; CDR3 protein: CASKQQGAKNIQYF
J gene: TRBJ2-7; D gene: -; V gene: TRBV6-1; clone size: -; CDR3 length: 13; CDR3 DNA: TGTGCCAGCAGAGGCAGGAGCTCCTACGAGCAGTACTTC; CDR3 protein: CASRGRSSYEQYF
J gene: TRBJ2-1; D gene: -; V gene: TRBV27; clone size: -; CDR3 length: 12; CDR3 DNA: TGTGCCAGTAGTTTGATTGGGGATGAGCAGTTCTTC; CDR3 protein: CASSLIGDEQFF
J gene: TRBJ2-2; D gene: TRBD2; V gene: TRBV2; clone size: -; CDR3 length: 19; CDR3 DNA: TGTGCCCGCCAAGCCAAGGACACGGGACTAGCGGGGCAGTCCGGGGAGCTGTTTTTT; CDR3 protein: CARQAKDTGLAGQSGELFF
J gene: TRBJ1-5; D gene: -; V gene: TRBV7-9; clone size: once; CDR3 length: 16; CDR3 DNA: TGTGCCAGCAGCTTAGCAGGGCAGGGACGGAATCAGCCCCAGCATTTT; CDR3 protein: CASSLAGQGRNQPQHF
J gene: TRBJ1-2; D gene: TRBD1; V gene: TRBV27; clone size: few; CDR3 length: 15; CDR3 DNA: TGTGCCAGCAGTCTAGACAGGGGATCTGTCTATGGCTACACCTTC; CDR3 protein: CASSLDRGSVYGYTF
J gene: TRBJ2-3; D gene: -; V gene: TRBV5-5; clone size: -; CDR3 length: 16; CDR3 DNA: TGTGCCAGCAGCTTGTACCCCAGGGAGTTGACAGATACGCAGTATTTT; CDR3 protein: CASSLYPRELTDTQYF
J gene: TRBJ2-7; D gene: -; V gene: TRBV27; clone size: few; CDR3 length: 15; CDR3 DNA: TGTGCCAGCTCATCCGCCGGGACTGCGACCTACGAGCAGTACTTC; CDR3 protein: CASSSAGTATYEQYF
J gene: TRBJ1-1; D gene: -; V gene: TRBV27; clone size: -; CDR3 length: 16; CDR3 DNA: TGTGCCAGCAGTTTATCGGCTGTTGCACCGAACACTGAAGCTTTCTTT; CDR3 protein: CASSLSAVAPNTEAFF
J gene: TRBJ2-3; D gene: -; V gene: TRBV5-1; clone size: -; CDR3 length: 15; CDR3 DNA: TGCGCCAGCAGCCTCCTTGACTCGTCCAGAGATACGCAGTATTTT; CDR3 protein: CASSLLDSSRDTQYF
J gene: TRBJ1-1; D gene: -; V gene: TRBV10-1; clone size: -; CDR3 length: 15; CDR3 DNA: TGCGCCAGCAGTGTAGGTCCAGGGAGGAACACTGAAGCTTTCTTT; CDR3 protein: CASSVGPGRNTEAFF
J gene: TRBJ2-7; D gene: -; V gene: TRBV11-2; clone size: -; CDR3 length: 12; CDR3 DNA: TGTGCCAGCAGCCCCAGTAGTAACGAGCAGTACTTC; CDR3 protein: CASSPSSNEQYF
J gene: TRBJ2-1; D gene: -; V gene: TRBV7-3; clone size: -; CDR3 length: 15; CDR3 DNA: TGTGCCAGCAGCTTAAGGCTCCGGGCTTACAATGAGCAGTTCTTC; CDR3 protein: CASSLRLRAYNEQFF
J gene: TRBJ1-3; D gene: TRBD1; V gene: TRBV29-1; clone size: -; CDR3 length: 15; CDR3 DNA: TGCAGCGTACAGGGGACCCCCGTCGAGGGAAACACCATATATTTT; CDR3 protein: CSVQGTPVEGNTIYF
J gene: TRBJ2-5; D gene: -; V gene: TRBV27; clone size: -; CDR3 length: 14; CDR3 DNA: TGTGCCAGCAGGCCCGCGGCGCCCAAAGAGACCCAGTACTTC; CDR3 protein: CASRPAAPKETQYF
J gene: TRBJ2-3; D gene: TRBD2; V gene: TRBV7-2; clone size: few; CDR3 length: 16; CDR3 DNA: TGTGCCAGCAGCCCAGGGACTAGCGGACACACAGATACGCAGTATTTT; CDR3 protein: CASSPGTSGHTDTQYF